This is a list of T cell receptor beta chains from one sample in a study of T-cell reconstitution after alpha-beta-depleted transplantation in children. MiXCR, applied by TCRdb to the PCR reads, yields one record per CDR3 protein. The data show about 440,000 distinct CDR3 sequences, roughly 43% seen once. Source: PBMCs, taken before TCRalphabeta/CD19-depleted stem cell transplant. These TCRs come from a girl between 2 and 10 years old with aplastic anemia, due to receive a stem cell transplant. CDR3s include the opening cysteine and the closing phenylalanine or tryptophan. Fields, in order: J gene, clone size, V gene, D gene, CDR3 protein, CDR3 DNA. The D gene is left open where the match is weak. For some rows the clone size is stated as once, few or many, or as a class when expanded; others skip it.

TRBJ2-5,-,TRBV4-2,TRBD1,CASSQDGGTGGPETQYF,TGTGCCAGCAGCCAAGACGGGGGGACAGGGGGCCCGGAGACCCAGTACTTC
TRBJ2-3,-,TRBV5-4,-,CASSRDPQEADTQYF,TGTGCCAGCAGCCGGGACCCCCAGGAGGCAGATACGCAGTATTTT
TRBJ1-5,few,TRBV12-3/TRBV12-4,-,CASSLRRGGLSYSNQPQHF,TGTGCCAGCAGTTTAAGGAGAGGGGGACTTTCCTATAGCAATCAGCCCCAGCATTTT
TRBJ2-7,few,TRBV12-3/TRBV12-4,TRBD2,CASSLELAGTYEQYF,TGTGCCAGCAGTCTTGAGCTAGCGGGCACCTACGAGCAGTACTTC
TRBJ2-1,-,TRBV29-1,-,CSVAGTGAVAGGIF,-
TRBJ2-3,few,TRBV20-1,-,CSASPAGYSTDTQYF,TGCAGTGCTAGTCCGGCGGGATACAGCACAGATACGCAGTATTTT
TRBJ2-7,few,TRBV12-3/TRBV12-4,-,CASSSGGVREQYF,TGTGCCAGCAGTTCTGGGGGAGTAAGGGAGCAGTACTTC
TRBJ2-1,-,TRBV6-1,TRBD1,CASRRDRGSYNEQFF,TGTGCCAGCAGGAGGGACAGGGGTTCCTACAATGAGCAGTTCTTC
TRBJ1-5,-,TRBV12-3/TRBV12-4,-,CASSLPPLENNQPQHF,TGTGCCAGCAGTTTACCCCCACTAGAAAACAATCAGCCCCAGCATTTT
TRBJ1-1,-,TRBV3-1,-,CASIQETNTEAFF,TGTGCCAGCATCCAAGAGACGAACACTGAAGCTTTCTTT
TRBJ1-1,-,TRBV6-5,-,CASSYVDLDTEAFF,TGTGCCAGCAGTTACGTGGACCTAGACACTGAAGCTTTCTTT
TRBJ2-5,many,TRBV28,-,CASSLKEVAQYF,TGTGCCAGCAGTTTAAAAGAGGTGGCCCAGTACTTC
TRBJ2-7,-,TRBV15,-,CATSREQDGLGEQYF,TGTGCCACCAGCAGAGAACAAGACGGCTTAGGGGAGCAGTACTTC
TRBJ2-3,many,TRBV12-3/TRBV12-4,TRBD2,CASSLSGAPDTQYF,TGTGCCTCATCCCTTAGCGGGGCCCCAGATACGCAGTATTTT
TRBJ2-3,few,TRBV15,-,CATSRGTRVMGTDTQYF,TGTGCCACCAGCAGAGGCACCAGGGTAATGGGGACAGATACGCAGTATTTT
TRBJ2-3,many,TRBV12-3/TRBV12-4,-,CASSLNVGADTQYF,TGTGCCAGCAGTTTGAACGTGGGGGCAGATACGCAGTATTTT
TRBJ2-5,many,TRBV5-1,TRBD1,CASSYDRAGETQYF,TGCGCCAGCAGCTACGACAGGGCGGGAGAGACCCAGTACTTC
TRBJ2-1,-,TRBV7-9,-,CASSTGKRRNEQFF,TGTGCCAGCAGCACCGGAAAAAGGAGGAATGAGCAGTTCTTC
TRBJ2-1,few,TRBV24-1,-,CATSDLGGPSYNEQFF,TGTGCCACCAGTGATTTAGGCGGGCCCTCCTACAATGAGCAGTTCTTC
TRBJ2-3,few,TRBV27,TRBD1,CASSLGQGGDTQYF,TGTGCCAGCAGTTTAGGACAGGGTGGCGATACGCAGTATTTT
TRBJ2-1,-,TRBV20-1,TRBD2,CSAKRGYGNEQFF,TGCAGTGCGAAGCGGGGGTATGGCAATGAGCAGTTCTTC
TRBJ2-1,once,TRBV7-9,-,CASSFAEGGINEQFF,TGTGCCAGCAGCTTCGCGGAGGGGGGGATCAATGAGCAGTTCTTC
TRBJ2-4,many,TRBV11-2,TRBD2,CASSLKGTSGVAKNIQYF,TGTGCCAGCAGCTTAAAGGGGACTAGCGGGGTAGCCAAAAACATTCAGTACTTC
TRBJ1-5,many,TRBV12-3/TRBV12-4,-,CASSTDGHNQPQHF,TGTGCCAGCAGTACGGACGGCCACAATCAGCCCCAGCATTTT
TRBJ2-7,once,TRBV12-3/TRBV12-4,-,CARRPPYEQYF,TGTGCCAGGCGTCCCCCCTACGAGCAGTACTTC
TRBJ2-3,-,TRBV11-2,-,CASSSPLGRPPQDTQYF,TGTGCCAGCAGCTCGCCCTTGGGACGTCCCCCACAGGATACGCAGTATTTT
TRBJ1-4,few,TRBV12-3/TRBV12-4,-,CASKGGGKLFF,TGTGCCAGCAAGGGAGGCGGAAAACTGTTTTTT
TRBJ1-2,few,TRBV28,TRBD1,CASSLGGTALHYGYTF,TGTGCCAGCAGTTTAGGGGGGACAGCGCTCCACTATGGCTACACCTTC
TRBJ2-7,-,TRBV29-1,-,CSAYDRSQQYF,TGCAGCGCCTACGACCGGTCTCAGCAGTACTTC
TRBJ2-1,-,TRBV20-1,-,CSASRRDSYNEQFF,TGCAGTGCTAGTAGGCGGGACTCCTACAATGAGCAGTTCTTC
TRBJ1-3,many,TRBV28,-,CASSQQGGGNTIYF,TGTGCCAGCAGCCAACAGGGAGGCGGAAACACCATATATTTT
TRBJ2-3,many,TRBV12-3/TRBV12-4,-,CASINQTAPRDTQYF,TGTGCCAGCATCAACCAGACCGCCCCAAGGGATACGCAGTATTTT
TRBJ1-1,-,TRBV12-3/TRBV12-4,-,CASSLREVAFF,TGTGCCAGCAGTTTACGGGAAGTGGCTTTCTTT